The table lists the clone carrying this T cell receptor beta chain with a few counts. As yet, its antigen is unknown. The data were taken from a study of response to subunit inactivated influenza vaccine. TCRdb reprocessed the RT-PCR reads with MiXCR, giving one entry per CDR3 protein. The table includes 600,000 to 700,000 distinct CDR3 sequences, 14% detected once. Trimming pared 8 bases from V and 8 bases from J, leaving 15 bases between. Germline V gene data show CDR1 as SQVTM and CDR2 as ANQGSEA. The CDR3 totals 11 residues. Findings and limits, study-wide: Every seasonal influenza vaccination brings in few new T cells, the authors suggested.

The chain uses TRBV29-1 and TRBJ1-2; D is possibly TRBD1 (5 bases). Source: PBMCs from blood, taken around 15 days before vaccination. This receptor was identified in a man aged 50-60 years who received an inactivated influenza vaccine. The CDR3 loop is CSSVGALGYTF. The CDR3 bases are TGCAGCTCTGTTGGGGCCCTAGGCTACACCTTC.